The entry below gives a single T cell receptor beta chain sequence along with its context. It lacks a known antigen. It has no much larger one-base neighbor in the sample; base qualities were not kept. Whole blood was collected in K2EDTA tubes by collaborating institutions according to the institutions' own protocols. For TCRbeta analysis, collaborators shipped samples in one of three forms: frozen whole blood, isolated PBMCs, or DNA extracted from either of those sample types. This record belongs to a study of blood T cell repertoires in COVID-19 (dated by TCRdb to about 2020). Study-wide context: Samples from collaborators originated in the United States, Italy and Spain and spanned both the acute and convalescent phases of COVID-19. Samples came from the ongoing ImmuneRACE study (first 160 participants) plus 1,254 subjects from 6 global collaborators. HLA class I and class II types, where available, came from metadata supplied by the sample provider rather than from assay-based typing. The material from the prospective study consisted of cDNA or gDNA derived from T cells, B-cell-depleted T cells, or PBMCs. The repertoires were released in a freely available public database intended as a resource for research on the immune response to SARS-CoV-2. The dataset comprised deeply sampled blood TCRbeta repertoires from subjects exposed to, actively infected with, or recovered from COVID-19. The sample metadata nearly always contained a de-identified subject ID, COVID-19 status, age in years and sex. Points the paper makes about the study in general: How much clinical and demographic metadata was included differed by source and by participant, and the metadata was provided uncurated.

TCRbeta CDR3 regions were amplified from genomic DNA using the immunoSEQ Assay, a bias-controlled multiplex PCR. Concerning the study's data processing: Within the assay, amplification of reference gene primers was used to estimate how many nucleated cells each sample contained. Sequence reads were collapsed and filtered to measure the absolute abundance of every unique TCRbeta CDR3 rearrangement. For each sample, productive Simpson clonality was calculated as the square root of Simpson's diversity index across productive rearrangements. Entries here come from immuneACCESS through TCRdb and include only in-frame sequences with V and J called. Some clones fail to appear in such tables; in the studies checked, an unresolved V gene covers under half of the shortfall, and the cause of the remainder is unknown. D and trimming were read from the DNA, whereas the V and J calls and clone size are those reported in that table. This sample comprises around 150,000 clones, roughly four fifths of them detected only once. Roughly 11% of the sample goes to the ten largest clones.

This TCR derives from a man between 60 and 70 years old with active or convalescent COVID-19. Sequencing was performed on peripheral blood.

The CDR3 protein sequence reads: CASRRTGRTEAFF. The nucleotide sequence is TGTGCCAGCAGAAGGACAGGGCGCACTGAAGCTTTCTTT. The V and J genes are TRBV12-3 or TRBV12-4 and TRBJ1-1; 8 bases in between match TRBD1. The junction shows trimming of 6 bases on V and 4 bases on J, and the gene matches do not reach 4 bases of it. Measured from the cysteine to the phenylalanine, the CDR3 is 13 residues long. Of the read, only the CDR3 DNA is kept; its 39 bases are in frame from base 1.